These 20 T cell receptor beta chains share one sample of origin, sequenced in a study of technical replicates of blood from a handful of donors. The assay was immunoSEQ multiplex PCR, and TCRdb's table has in-frame clones only and misses some. In the table there are around 100,000 clones, about 94% of which are singletons. Material for sequencing was T cells isolated from PBMCs. These receptors all come from a human donor in good health.

The chain recombines TRBV9 with TRBJ2-4; D might be TRBD1 (6 bases). Germline values: CDR1 SGDLS, CDR2 YYNGEE. This CDR3 is 16 amino acids long. The germline V and J ends were trimmed by 5 bases and 0 bases, with 15 bases remaining between them. CDR3 protein: CASSPITGLAKNIQYF. DNA of the CDR3: TGTGCCAGCAGTCCCATTACAGGGCTAGCCAAAAACATTCAGTACTTC.

This chain links TRBV9 with TRBJ2-1; 14 bases line up with TRBD2. V dropped 3 bases and J dropped 7; count of bases not matched to a gene: 9. There are 17 residues in the CDR3. Germline V gene sequence: CDR1 SGDLS, CDR2 YYNGEE. The CDR3 DNA is TGTGCCAGCAGCGAGATGGGACTAGCGGGAGTCGTTAATGAGCAGTTCTTC. As protein: CASSEMGLAGVVNEQFF.

The V call is TRBV2, the J call TRBJ2-7, with 7 bases matching TRBD2. With V trimmed by 3 bases and J by 2 bases, 10 bases remained unmatched. CDR3 length: 16 residues. The germline V gene has CDR1 SNHLY and CDR2 FYNNEI. CDR3 coding DNA: TGTGCCAGCAGTGAGCTAGCGGCGAGCTTCCCCTACGAGCAGTACTTC. Translation: CASSELAASFPYEQYF.

The chain links TRBV7-2 to TRBJ2-7; D is possibly TRBD1 (6 bases). In germline, CDR1 is SGHTA, CDR2 FQGNSA. The CDR3 contains 15 residues. The V end lost 4 bases, the J end lost 4 bases, and 17 bases lay between the germline ends. CDR3 sequence reads: CASSSTLGGYYEQYF. CDR3 DNA sequence: TGTGCCAGCAGCTCCACTCTAGGGGGTTATTACGAGCAGTACTTC.

J is TRBJ2-7 and V is TRBV7-2, with D unresolved. The V and J ends lost 5 bases and 5 bases respectively, with 19 bases between them. In germline, CDR1 is SGHTA, CDR2 FQGNSA. The CDR3 has 15 amino acids. In DNA form, the CDR3 reads TGTGCCAGCAGCCTTAACAGCCACCCTGTTGACGAGCAGTACTTC. It codes for CASSLNSHPVDEQYF.

The chain carries TRBV18 and TRBJ2-3; 7 positions agree with TRBD1. CDR3 size: 16 residues. The germline CDR1 and CDR2 sequences are KGHSH and LQKENI. V trimming: 6 bases; J trimming: 8 bases; junction bases outside the gene matches: 17. The CDR3 DNA is TGTGCCAGCTCCCCGCCCGGAGACAGGGAAGGGGGTACGCAGTATTTT. Its translation: CASSPPGDREGGTQYF. The variable domain in full, completed from reference TRBV18 and TRBJ2-3, reads NAGVMQNPRHLVRRRGQEARLRCSPMKGHSHVYWYRQLPEEGLKFMVYLQKENIIDESGMPKERFSAEFPKEGPSILRIQQVVRGDSAAYFCASSPPGDREGGTQYFGPGTRLTVL.

The chain carries TRBV4-1 and TRBJ1-5; 8 positions match TRBD1. Germline assignment: CDR1 MGHRA and CDR2 YSYEKL. V shed 0 bases and J 1 base; nucleotides not matched to a gene: 11. CDR3 length: 19 residues. The CDR3 protein is CASSQDPTGQGGSNQPQHF. CDR3 nucleotides: TGCGCCAGCAGCCAAGATCCCACAGGACAGGGAGGAAGCAATCAGCCCCAGCATTTT.

The chain uses TRBV4-1 and TRBJ2-2; 7 bases fit TRBD2. Per the germline V gene, CDR1 is MGHRA and CDR2 is YSYEKL. This CDR3 has 15 amino acids. V was pared by 4 bases and J by 3 bases, with 5 bases of the junction left unmatched. This CDR3 reads CASSLRLADTGELFF. CDR3 nucleotides: TGCGCCAGCAGCCTCCGACTAGCAGACACCGGGGAGCTGTTTTTT.

The chain links TRBV6-5 to TRBJ1-4; D gene unclear. The CDR3 consists of 16 residues. Trimming cost V 2 bases and J 0 bases, with 10 bases left between them. CDR1 MNHEY and CDR2 SVGAGI come from the germline V gene. CDR3 sequence reads: CASSYEFTATNEKLFF. CDR3 coding DNA: TGTGCCAGCAGTTACGAGTTTACAGCAACTAATGAAAAACTGTTTTTT.

This rearrangement joins TRBV6-6 to TRBJ2-1; a possible D gene is TRBD2 (5 bases). V was cut by 0 bases and J by 6 bases, with 6 bases left in between. Per germline, CDR1 MNHNY and CDR2 SVGAGI (reference sequence). The CDR3 sequence is 13 residues long. In DNA form, the CDR3 reads TGTGCCAGCAGTTACTCGGACTCCAATGAGCAGTTCTTC. Translation gives CASSYSDSNEQFF.

The gene calls are TRBV13 and TRBJ1-6; D gene unclear. The germline gives CDR1 PRHDT, CDR2 FYEKMQ (reference sequence). The CDR3 spans 17 residues. Trimming shortened V by 5 bases and J by 10 bases, and 24 bases separated the two germline ends. The CDR3 is CASSPTTGFWVRSPLHF. The CDR3 nucleotides are TGTGCCAGCAGCCCGACAACGGGGTTTTGGGTAAGATCACCCCTCCACTTT.

The V and J genes are TRBV7-3 and TRBJ2-1; 10 nucleotides agree with TRBD2. V was pared by 5 bases and J by 9 bases, with 7 bases of the junction left unmatched. The germline gives CDR1 SGHTA, CDR2 FQGTGA. The CDR3 loop spans 14 amino acids. CDR3 nucleotide sequence: TGTGCCAGCAGCCCTAGCGGGAGAGTCGGTGAGCAGTTCTTC. Amino acid sequence: CASSPSGRVGEQFF. Combining the CDR3 with reference TRBV7-3 and TRBJ2-1 gives the whole variable domain GAGVSQTPSNKVTEKGKYVELRCDPISGHTALYWYRQSLGQGPEFLIYFQGTGAADDSGLPNDRFFAVRPEGSVSTLKIQRTERGDSAVYLCASSPSGRVGEQFFGPGTRLTVL.

V and J are TRBV7-8 and TRBJ2-3; D not certain. The CDR3 contains 11 residues. Germline CDR1 reads SGHVS; CDR2 reads FQNEAQ. Trimming left V 2 bases short and J 5 bases short, with 2 bases between. This CDR3 reads CASSLRDTQYF. The CDR3 DNA sequence: TGTGCCAGCAGCTTACGAGATACGCAGTATTTT.

The V gene is TRBV27, the J gene TRBJ1-2, with D maybe TRBD1 (6 bases). The ends were cut back, 8 bases at V and 2 bases at J, with 15 bases in the middle. Per germline, CDR1 MNHEY and CDR2 SMNVEV (reference sequence). This CDR3 is 14 amino acids long. The CDR3: CASSPGDGNYGYTF. CDR3 coding DNA: TGTGCCAGCTCCCCAGGGGATGGGAACTATGGCTACACCTTC.

The rearrangement uses TRBV6-5 and TRBJ2-2; TRBD1 aligns across 9 bases. V trimming: 8 bases; J trimming: 7 bases; junction bases outside the gene matches: 11. The germline V gene has CDR1 MNHEY and CDR2 SVGAGI. CDR3 size: 15 residues. CDR3 protein: CASLRDRGSVGELFF. The CDR3 DNA is TGTGCCAGCCTCCGAGACAGGGGGTCGGTCGGGGAGCTGTTTTTT.

This chain uses TRBV7-9 with TRBJ2-1; no reliable D call. Trimming left V 5 bases short and J 9 bases short, with 11 bases between. This CDR3 comprises 12 residues. Germline V gene lookup returns CDR1 SEHNR and CDR2 FQNEAQ (reference sequence). CDR3 sequence (DNA): TGTGCCAGCAGCGGAGTCGTGGTTGAGCAGTTCTTC. Encoded protein: CASSGVVVEQFF.

The V call is TRBV19, the J call TRBJ2-7, with TRBD2 matching over 10 bases. CDR1 is LNHDA, CDR2 SQIVND, per germline (reference sequence). After removal of 10 bases from V and 0 bases from J, the junction contained 9 bases not matched to a gene. The CDR3 consists of 15 residues. CDR3 in DNA: TGTGCCACCCAGGCGACTAGCGGGTTCTCCTACGAGCAGTACTTC. Amino acids: CATQATSGFSYEQYF.

The V call is TRBV1, the J call TRBJ2-6; TRBD2, the D gene given by the table, was not confirmed from the DNA. TRBV1 is reported as a pseudogene. The CDR3 consists of 17 residues. The CDR3 sequence: CTSSLLLSRNGANVLTF. DNA of the CDR3: TGCACCAGCAGCCTCCTCCTATCCCGAAATGGGGCCAACGTCCTGACTTTC.

The chain employs TRBV18 and TRBJ2-3; D may be TRBD1 (5 bases). Germline V CDR1 and CDR2: KGHSH, LQKENI. Between the trimmed V and J ends, which lost 4 bases and 4 bases, there was a span of 12 bases. This CDR3 region has 14 residues. The CDR3 region is CASSHRQRPDTQYF. CDR3 nucleotide sequence: TGTGCCAGCTCACATAGACAGAGGCCAGATACGCAGTATTTT.

The sample holds one count of this clone. The chain links TRBV9 to TRBJ2-5, with D unresolved. Trimming took 1 base from V and 0 from J, leaving 4 bases between them. The CDR3 runs 13 residues. Per germline, CDR1 SGDLS and CDR2 YYNGEE. CDR3 region: CASSVTDQETQYF. The CDR3 region has the DNA TGTGCCAGCAGCGTAACGGACCAAGAGACCCAGTACTTC. Combining the CDR3 with reference TRBV9 and TRBJ2-5 gives the whole variable domain DSGVTQTPKHLITATGQRVTLRCSPRSGDLSVYWYQQSLDQGLQFLIQYYNGEERAKGNILERFSAQQFPDLHSELNLSSLELGDSALYFCASSVTDQETQYFGPGTRLLVL.